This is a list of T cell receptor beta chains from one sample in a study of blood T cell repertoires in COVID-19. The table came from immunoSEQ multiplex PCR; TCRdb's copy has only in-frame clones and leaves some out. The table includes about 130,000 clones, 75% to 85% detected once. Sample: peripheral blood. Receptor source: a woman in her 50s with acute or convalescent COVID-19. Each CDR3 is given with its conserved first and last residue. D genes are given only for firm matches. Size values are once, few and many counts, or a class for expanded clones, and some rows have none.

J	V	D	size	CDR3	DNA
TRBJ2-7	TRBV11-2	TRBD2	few	CASSLWGLAGVQQYF	TGTGCCAGCAGCTTATGGGGTCTAGCGGGAGTTCAACAGTACTTC
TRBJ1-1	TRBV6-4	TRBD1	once	CASSDWDRGFSNMNTEAFF	TGTGCCAGCAGTGACTGGGACAGGGGTTTCTCGAACATGAACACTGAAGCTTTCTTT
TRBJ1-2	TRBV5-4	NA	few	CASSQEGSYGYTF	TGTGCCAGCAGCCAGGAGGGGAGCTATGGCTACACCTTC
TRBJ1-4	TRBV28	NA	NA	CASRTGSGKLFF	TGTGCCAGCCGAACAGGGAGTGGGAAACTGTTTTTT
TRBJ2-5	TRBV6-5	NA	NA	CASSPKGEETQYF	TGTGCCAGCAGTCCTAAGGGGGAAGAGACCCAGTACTTC
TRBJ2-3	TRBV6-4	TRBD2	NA	CASSDSSSGRSDTQYF	TGTGCCAGCAGTGACTCTTCTAGCGGGAGGTCTGATACGCAGTATTTT
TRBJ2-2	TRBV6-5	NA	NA	CASMSPGNTGELFF	TGTGCCAGCATGTCTCCCGGGAACACCGGGGAGCTGTTTTTT
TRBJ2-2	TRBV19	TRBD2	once	CASTLSGGNTGELFF	TGTGCCAGTACCCTTAGCGGGGGTAACACCGGGGAGCTGTTTTTT
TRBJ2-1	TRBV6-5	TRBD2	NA	CASSYLAGGRLGQFF	TGTGCCAGCAGTTACTTAGCGGGGGGGCGCCTGGGGCAGTTCTTC
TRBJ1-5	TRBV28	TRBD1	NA	CASSPTDRSYQPQHF	TGTGCCAGCAGTCCAACGGACAGGTCTTATCAGCCCCAGCATTTT
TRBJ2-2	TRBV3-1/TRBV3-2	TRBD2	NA	CASTQREAAGELFF	TGTGCCAGCACCCAGCGGGAGGCGGCCGGGGAGCTGTTTTTT
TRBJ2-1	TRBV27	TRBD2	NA	CASRLAGGYNEQFF	TGTGCCAGCAGACTAGCGGGAGGTTACAATGAGCAGTTCTTC
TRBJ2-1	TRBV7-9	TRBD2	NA	CASSLTGGGSYNEQFF	TGTGCCAGCAGCCTCACTGGCGGGGGGTCCTACAATGAGCAGTTCTTC
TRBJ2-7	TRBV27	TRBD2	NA	CASSTYLSGRYEQYF	TGTGCCAGCAGTACCTACCTTAGCGGGAGGTACGAGCAGTACTTC